One sample yielded the 30 T cell receptor beta chains listed below, sequenced in a study of lymphopenia after photon versus proton radiotherapy. Measured with immunoSEQ multiplex PCR; TCRdb has only the in-frame clones, and not every one. The table records some 7,000 clones, around 84% of them present only once. The sample consisted of peripheral blood, taken from a patient treated with photon-based radiotherapy. The receptors derive from a man aged 25 to 40 with gastric cancer.

This chain uses TRBV7-9 with TRBJ2-1; D perhaps matches TRBD2 (6 bases). Trimming left V 5 bases short and J 2 bases short, with 19 bases between. Per germline, CDR1 SEHNR and CDR2 FQNEAQ (reference sequence). This CDR3 is 17 amino acids long. The CDR3 is CASSPTKGSGTYNEQFF. The CDR3 DNA reads TGTGCCAGCAGCCCCACCAAGGGTAGCGGCACCTACAATGAGCAGTTCTTC.

V gene TRBV18 combines with J gene TRBJ1-1; no clear D gene. CDR3 length: 15 amino acids. The germline CDR1 and CDR2 sequences are KGHSH and LQKENI. V lost 5 bases to trimming and J lost 1 base, with 14 bases between them. CDR3 DNA: TGTGCCAGCTCAGCCCTTCGGGGTGGGAACACTGAAGCTTTCTTT. This encodes CASSALRGGNTEAFF.

The gene calls are TRBV19 and TRBJ2-2, with 8 bases matching TRBD2. This CDR3 is 15 amino acids long. The trim removed 5 bases at V and 5 bases at J, leaving 7 bases unmatched. Germline assignment: CDR1 LNHDA and CDR2 SQIVND (reference sequence). The CDR3 is CASSFFSGTTGELFF. The CDR3 nucleotides are TGTGCCAGTAGTTTCTTTAGCGGGACGACCGGGGAGCTGTTTTTT.

The chain uses TRBV5-4 and TRBJ2-6; 9 bases align to TRBD1. The CDR3 has 19 residues. V shed 0 bases and J 2 bases; nucleotides not matched to a gene: 9. Germline V gene lookup returns CDR1 SGHNT and CDR2 YYREEE (reference sequence). The CDR3 region is CASSLVLGTGTPGANVLTF. CDR3 sequence (DNA): TGTGCCAGCAGCTTGGTTTTAGGGACAGGGACTCCTGGGGCCAACGTCCTGACTTTC.

This CDR3 is CASSSWTGYQETQYF. In DNA form, the CDR3 reads TGCGCCAGCAGCTCCTGGACAGGATATCAAGAGACCCAGTACTTC. This sequence joins TRBV5-1 and TRBJ2-5, with 7 bases identical to TRBD1. Germline V CDR1 and CDR2: SGHRS, YFSETQ. V shed 3 bases and J 2 bases; nucleotides not matched to a gene: 7. There are 15 residues in the CDR3.

This clone was detected only a few times. This chain joins TRBV7-3 and TRBJ2-2, with D tentatively TRBD2 (7 bases). Trimming shortened V by 5 bases and J by 4 bases, and 17 bases separated the two germline ends. Looked up from germline, CDR1 is SGHTA and CDR2 is FQGTGA. The CDR3 runs 16 residues. In DNA, the CDR3 is TGTGCCAGCAGCCCATGGGGGGGCCCAGGCACCGGGGAGCTGTTTTTT. Its translation: CASSPWGGPGTGELFF. The full variable domain, its missing parts supplied by reference TRBV7-3 and TRBJ2-2, is GAGVSQTPSNKVTEKGKYVELRCDPISGHTALYWYRQSLGQGPEFLIYFQGTGAADDSGLPNDRFFAVRPEGSVSTLKIQRTERGDSAVYLCASSPWGGPGTGELFFGEGSRLTVL.

This clone was seen just once. The chain uses TRBV19 and TRBJ1-6; D is possibly TRBD1 (5 bases). V lost 5 bases and J 8 bases, leaving 16 bases between the germline ends. This CDR3 comprises 15 residues. Per the germline V gene, CDR1 is LNHDA and CDR2 is SQIVND (reference sequence). CDR3: CASSPSLGADSPLHF. The CDR3 bases are TGTGCCAGTAGTCCCTCGCTTGGGGCCGATTCACCCCTCCACTTT.

This rearrangement joins TRBV5-1 to TRBJ1-3; maybe TRBD1 (5 bases). Trimming stripped 2 bases from V and 0 bases from J, with 9 bases between. CDR3 length equals 15 residues. Germline lookup yields CDR1 SGHRS and CDR2 YFSETQ. The CDR3 DNA reads TGCGCCAGCAGCTTTGGCAGGGCCTCTGGAAACACCATATATTTT. This translates into CASSFGRASGNTIYF.

V is TRBV19 and J is TRBJ1-2, with a possible D match to TRBD1 (5 bases). The CDR3 has 15 residues. Trimming shortened V by 5 bases and J by 1 base, and 14 bases separated the two germline ends. Germline CDR1 and CDR2: LNHDA and SQIVND (reference sequence). CDR3 bases: TGTGCCAGTAGTCCTCTGCCGGGGGGTAACTATGGCTACACCTTC. Translated, it gives CASSPLPGGNYGYTF.

V and J are TRBV10-2 and TRBJ2-5; TRBD2 agrees at 11 bases. Germline CDR1 is WSHSY and CDR2 is SAAADI. V shed 7 bases, J shed 4 bases, and the junction held 5 bases outside the gene matches. There are 14 residues in the CDR3. The DNA for the CDR3 is TGCGCCAGCACCTTAGCGGGAGGGGGAGAGACCCAGTACTTC. This encodes CASTLAGGGETQYF.

The V call is TRBV27, the J call TRBJ1-5; no firm D call. V dropped 3 bases and J dropped 3 bases, with 9 bases sitting between them. The CDR3 consists of 14 residues. The germline V gene has CDR1 MNHEY and CDR2 SMNVEV (reference sequence). CDR3 sequence: CASSFPGLNQPQHF. CDR3 bases: TGTGCCAGCAGTTTCCCAGGCCTCAATCAGCCCCAGCATTTT.

The rearrangement uses TRBV7-9 and TRBJ2-7, with a weak D call TRBD2 (5 bases). The V gene's germline CDR1 is SEHNR and CDR2 FQNEAQ (reference sequence). The CDR3 length is 11 residues. V lost 5 bases to trimming and J lost 5 bases, with 7 bases between them. CDR3 amino acids: CASSHGDEQYF. The CDR3, as DNA: TGTGCCAGCAGCCACGGGGACGAGCAGTACTTC.

This chain joins TRBV28 and TRBJ1-4, with unresolved D. V was trimmed by 3 bases and J by 10 bases, leaving 15 bases between them. CDR3 length: 14 residues. CDR1 MDHEN and CDR2 SYDVKM come from the germline V gene. The CDR3 nucleotides are TGTGCCAGCAGTTTTGGGGAGGTCCCGCGAAAACTGTTTTTT. This gives the protein CASSFGEVPRKLFF.

This clone was counted a single time. V and J are TRBV2 and TRBJ2-2; the D gene is possibly TRBD1 (6 bases). The length of the CDR3 is 14 residues. Germline loops: CDR1 SNHLY, CDR2 FYNNEI. The ends were cut back, 7 bases at V and 5 bases at J, with 14 bases in the middle. CDR3 DNA: TGTGCCAGCACCCCCGACAGGTCTACCGGGGAGCTGTTTTTT. This translates into CASTPDRSTGELFF.

The CDR3 DNA is TGCGCCAGCAGTGTAACAGGGTTGGAGAACACCGGGGAGCTGTTTTTT. This codes for CASSVTGLENTGELFF. The gene calls are TRBV10-2 and TRBJ2-2; possibly TRBD1 for D (6 bases). This CDR3 has 16 amino acids. Germline V gene sequence: CDR1 WSHSY, CDR2 SAAADI. Deletions cut 4 bases from V and 1 base from J, with 13 bases between.

The chain couples TRBV2 to TRBJ1-3, with a weak D call TRBD1 (6 bases). Germline lookup yields CDR1 SNHLY and CDR2 FYNNEI. The CDR3 sequence is 16 residues long. V was clipped by 2 bases and J by 3 bases, with 14 bases between them. Here the CDR3 reads CASSELGGANGNTIYF. The CDR3 DNA sequence: TGTGCCAGCAGTGAATTAGGGGGGGCTAATGGAAACACCATATATTTT.

The rearrangement uses TRBV10-2 and TRBJ1-1; D gene uncertain. Germline assignment: CDR1 WSHSY and CDR2 SAAADI. The length of the CDR3 is 13 residues. Trimming left V 7 bases short and J 5 bases short, with 14 bases between. The CDR3, as DNA: TGCGCCAGCACCCTTGTGGGAGGAACTGAAGCTTTCTTT. Its translation is CASTLVGGTEAFF.

The V gene is TRBV7-6, the J gene TRBJ1-3, with D hard to call. The length of the CDR3 is 15 residues. The V end lost 1 base, the J end lost 0 bases, and 7 bases lay between the germline ends. The V gene's germline CDR1 is SGHVS and CDR2 FNYEAQ. Written as DNA, the CDR3 is TGTGCCAGCAGCTTAGAGGTCTCCTCTGGAAACACCATATATTTT. Its protein product is CASSLEVSSGNTIYF.

The rearrangement joins TRBV7-2 to TRBJ2-7; D not resolved. V lost 3 bases and J lost 2, with 14 bases in between. The CDR3 is 15 amino acids. Germline lookup yields CDR1 SGHTA and CDR2 FQGNSA. The DNA of the CDR3 is TGTGCCAGCAGCTTTGGGTACCAAAGTACCTACGAGCAGTACTTC. It specifies CASSFGYQSTYEQYF. The full variable domain, with the rest looked up from reference TRBV7-2 and TRBJ2-7, is GAGVSQSPSNKVTEKGKDVELRCDPISGHTALYWYRQSLGQGLEFLIYFQGNSAPDKSGLPSDRFSAERTGGSVSTLTIQRTQQEDSAVYLCASSFGYQSTYEQYFGPGTRLTVT.

This clone was recorded once. The rearrangement joins TRBV5-1 to TRBJ2-1; 11 bases align to TRBD2. The CDR3 spans 18 residues. V gave up 0 bases and J gave up 2 bases; unmatched junction bases: 7. Germline lookup yields CDR1 SGHRS and CDR2 YFSETQ. CDR3 coding DNA: TGCGCCAGCAGCTTGGAGACTAGCGGGATGAACACCTACAATGAGCAGTTCTTC. Amino acid sequence: CASSLETSGMNTYNEQFF.

As to this clone: Other DNA sequences in this sample translate to the same CDR3. V and J are TRBV11-2 and TRBJ2-1; D is undetermined. Germline assignment: CDR1 SGHAT and CDR2 FQNNGV. V lost 1 base, J lost 7 bases, and 8 bases lay in between. The CDR3 is made up of 13 amino acids. The CDR3 bases are TGTGCCAGCAGCTTAGTCACCCCGAATGAGCAGTTCTTC. Translating gives CASSLVTPNEQFF.

This clone was recorded once. The genes are TRBV7-2 and TRBJ1-2, with TRBD1 matching over 7 bases. Germline CDR1 reads SGHTA; CDR2 reads FQGNSA. V lost 5 bases to trimming and J lost 7 bases; unmatched junction nucleotides: 16. The CDR3 totals 16 residues. This CDR3 is CASSPRVLTGTIGYTF. The CDR3 DNA is TGTGCCAGCAGCCCGAGAGTTCTGACAGGGACTATTGGCTACACCTTC.

This clone was observed once. The rearrangement joins TRBV4-1 to TRBJ2-7; D is possibly TRBD1 or TRBD2 (5 bases each). Between the trimmed V and J ends, which lost 0 bases and 3 bases, there was a span of 15 bases. The V gene's germline CDR1 is MGHRA and CDR2 YSYEKL. The CDR3 has 16 residues. This chain's CDR3 is CASSQDGRDGNYEQYF. The CDR3 DNA reads TGCGCCAGCAGCCAAGATGGCCGGGACGGAAACTACGAGCAGTACTTC.

The chain recombines TRBV11-3 with TRBJ1-1; D is ambiguous. Trimming took 8 bases from V and 1 from J, leaving 8 bases between them. Germline CDR1 is SGHNT and CDR2 is YENEEA. CDR3 size: 12 residues. CDR3 bases: TGTGCCAGCGGATCAGGGAACACTGAAGCTTTCTTT. Protein: CASGSGNTEAFF.

This chain links TRBV27 with TRBJ2-2; 9 positions agree with TRBD1. The CDR3 sequence is 17 residues long. J lost 4 bases, V lost 3 bases, and 9 bases had no gene match. The germline V gene has CDR1 MNHEY and CDR2 SMNVEV (reference sequence). This CDR3 reads CASSFFRQGVGTGELFF. CDR3 nucleotides: TGTGCCAGCAGTTTCTTTAGACAGGGGGTAGGCACCGGGGAGCTGTTTTTT.

The gene calls are TRBV2 and TRBJ1-1, with a tentative D call TRBD1 (5 bases). Germline V gene sequence: CDR1 SNHLY, CDR2 FYNNEI. The CDR3 loop spans 12 amino acids. V shed 5 bases and J shed 4 bases, with 8 bases lying between them. The CDR3 here is CASSRQGTEAFF. CDR3 DNA: TGTGCCAGCAGTCGGCAGGGCACTGAAGCTTTCTTT.

This chain joins TRBV5-5 and TRBJ2-5; the D gene is possibly TRBD2 (6 bases). The V gene's germline CDR1 is SGHKS and CDR2 YYEKEE (reference sequence). Trimming cost V 0 bases and J 4 bases, with 19 bases left between them. The CDR3 loop spans 17 amino acids. The CDR3 here is CASSLVPARGTAETQYF. DNA for the CDR3: TGTGCCAGCAGCTTGGTTCCGGCCCGCGGGACCGCAGAGACCCAGTACTTC.

J is TRBJ2-5 and V is TRBV28; 12 bases fit TRBD1. J was trimmed by 5 bases and V by 5 bases; bases with no gene match: 9. From germline, CDR1 is MDHEN and CDR2 SYDVKM. This CDR3 region has 16 residues. CDR3 residues: CASSPIGGTGGETQYF. CDR3 coding DNA: TGTGCCAGCAGTCCCATTGGTGGGACAGGGGGCGAGACCCAGTACTTC.

This clone is medium-sized in the sample. The rearrangement links TRBV6-5 to TRBJ2-7; the D gene is possibly TRBD2 (6 bases). Germline CDR1 MNHEY, CDR2 SVGAGI. The CDR3 consists of 14 residues. The V gene lost 6 bases and the J gene lost 3 bases, with 15 bases spanning the gap. The CDR3 nucleotides read TGTGCCAGCAGGTCCCCGGGACTGAGCTACGAGCAGTACTTC. Its translation: CASRSPGLSYEQYF.

The chain combines TRBV29-1 with TRBJ2-1; 12 bases line up with TRBD1. V lost 2 bases and J lost 8; bases outside the gene matches: 7. This CDR3 contains 15 residues. Germline CDR1 and CDR2: SQVTM and ANQGSEA. CDR3 DNA sequence: TGCAGCGTTGAATCGCTGGGACAGGGGGCGGATGAGCAGTTCTTC. This gives the protein CSVESLGQGADEQFF.